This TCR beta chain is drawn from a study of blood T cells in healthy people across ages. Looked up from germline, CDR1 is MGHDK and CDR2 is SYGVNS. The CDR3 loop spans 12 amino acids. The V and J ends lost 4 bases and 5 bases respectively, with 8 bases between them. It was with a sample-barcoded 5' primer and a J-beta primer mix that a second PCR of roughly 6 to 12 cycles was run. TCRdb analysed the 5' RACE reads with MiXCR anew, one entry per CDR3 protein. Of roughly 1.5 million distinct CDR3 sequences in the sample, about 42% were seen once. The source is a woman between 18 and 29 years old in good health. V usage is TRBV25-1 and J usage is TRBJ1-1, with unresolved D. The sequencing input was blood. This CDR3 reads CASSGSRTEAFF. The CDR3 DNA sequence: TGTGCCAGCAGTGGGTCGAGGACTGAAGCTTTCTTT. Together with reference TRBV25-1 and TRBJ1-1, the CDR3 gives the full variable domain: EADIYQTPRYLVIGTGKKITLECSQTMGHDKMYWYQQDPGMELHLIHYSYGVNSTEKGDLSSESTVSRIRTEHFPLTLESARPSHTSQYLCASSGSRTEAFFGQGTRLTVV.